This entry lists 31 T cell receptor beta chains sequenced from one sample in a study of T cell repertoires in cytomegalovirus infection. Each CDR3 protein is one row after TCRdb ran MiXCR on the reads. The sample holds about 740,000 distinct CDR3 sequences, less than 40% seen once. Sample: PBMCs. These receptors came from a human donor in good health (CMV status not recorded). Some clones in this sample may be carry-over from other donors' samples.

This clonotype was seen a few times. Here the CDR3 DNA reads TGTGCCAGCAGTACTAACGGGGGCCAAGAGACCCAGTACTTC. Translating it yields CASSTNGGQETQYF. The gene calls are TRBV12-3 or TRBV12-4 and TRBJ2-5; maybe TRBD2 (6 bases). This CDR3 region has 14 residues. V was trimmed by 5 bases and J by 1 base, leaving 11 bases between them.

The chain is built from TRBV28 and TRBJ1-3; D is uncertain. The CDR3 consists of 13 residues. V was shortened by 6 bases and J by 2 bases, with 8 bases between the two germline ends. The germline V gene has CDR1 MDHEN and CDR2 SYDVKM. CDR3 nucleotides: TGTGCCAGCAGACCGTCCGCTGGAAACACCATATATTTT. Its protein product is CASRPSAGNTIYF.

The rearrangement joins TRBV15 to TRBJ1-5; 8 nucleotides line up with TRBD1. This CDR3 contains 13 residues. V was clipped by 5 bases and J by 6 bases; unmatched bases: 3. Germline V gene data show CDR1 as LNHNV and CDR2 as YYDKDF (reference sequence). CDR3 sequence: CATSQGAGQPQHF. CDR3 nucleotide sequence: TGTGCCACCAGCCAGGGGGCGGGTCAGCCCCAGCATTTT.

This chain links TRBV24-1 with TRBJ2-5; TRBD2 matches at 9 bases. The CDR3 has 14 amino acids. After removal of 3 bases from V and 3 bases from J, the junction contained 1 base not matched to a gene. Germline CDR1 KGHDR, CDR2 SFDVKD. CDR3 in amino acids: CATSDASGKETQYF. In DNA form, the CDR3 reads TGTGCCACCAGTGATGCTAGCGGGAAAGAGACCCAGTACTTC.

There are a few counts of this clonotype. The chain is built from TRBV28 and TRBJ1-2, with D possibly matching TRBD1 (6 bases). The CDR3 is made up of 13 amino acids. V was pared by 7 bases and J by 6 bases, with 15 bases between. Germline CDR1 is MDHEN and CDR2 is SYDVKM. The CDR3 DNA sequence: TGTGCCAGCATGTTTCCGGGGGCAAATGGCTACACCTTC. This encodes CASMFPGANGYTF.

This clonotype was picked up a small number of times. This sequence joins TRBV2 and TRBJ2-1; D assignment may be TRBD1 or TRBD2 (5 bases each). Germline V gene sequence: CDR1 SNHLY, CDR2 FYNNEI. This CDR3 has 12 residues. V gave up 4 bases and J gave up 8 bases, with 9 bases separating them. This chain's CDR3 is CASSGGGHEQFF. The CDR3 region has the DNA TGTGCCAGCAGTGGGGGCGGGCATGAGCAGTTCTTC.

This clonotype was recorded many times. DNA for the CDR3: TGTGCCACCAGTGAACTATCCACAGATACGCAGTATTTT. It encodes CATSELSTDTQYF. This chain connects TRBV24-1 to TRBJ2-3; no reliable D call. This CDR3 has 13 residues. The germline V gene encodes CDR1 KGHDR and CDR2 SFDVKD. V gave up 4 bases and J gave up 2 bases, with 6 bases separating them.

This clonotype was observed at least ten times. This chain joins TRBV7-8 and TRBJ2-1; TRBD1 might be the D (6 bases). Germline V lookup: CDR1 SGHVS, CDR2 FQNEAQ. V lost 1 base, J lost 2 bases, and 12 bases lay in between. The CDR3 runs 16 residues. This CDR3 reads CASSLGYREAYNEQFF. CDR3 nucleotide sequence: TGTGCCAGCAGCTTAGGGTACAGGGAAGCCTACAATGAGCAGTTCTTC.

This chain connects TRBV4-2 to TRBJ2-1; TRBD2 aligns across 7 bases. CDR1 is LGHNA and CDR2 is YNFKEQ in the germline V gene. V dropped 1 base and J dropped 8; count of bases not matched to a gene: 5. This CDR3 comprises 14 residues. The CDR3 spells CASSQVGREHEQFF. DNA of the CDR3: TGTGCCAGCAGCCAAGTGGGGAGGGAGCATGAGCAGTTCTTC.

This clonotype was observed a few times. This chain joins TRBV6-1 and TRBJ2-7, with 10 bases lining up with TRBD2. The germline CDR1 and CDR2 sequences are MNHNS and SASEGT. Trimming took 5 bases from V and 7 from J; bases not matched to a gene: 17. CDR3 length: 17 amino acids. CDR3 in amino acids: CASSNILAGASSPEQYF. CDR3 in DNA: TGTGCCAGCAGTAACATTCTAGCGGGGGCGTCGTCCCCTGAGCAGTACTTC.

This chain joins TRBV20-1 and TRBJ2-1, with a weak D call TRBD2 (6 bases). The V gene lost 0 bases and the J gene lost 2 bases, with 8 bases spanning the gap. The CDR3 is 14 residues long. Germline CDR1 reads DFQATT; CDR2 reads SNEGSKA (reference sequence). The CDR3, as DNA: TGCAGTGCTAGAGAGGGAGGCCCCTACAATGAGCAGTTCTTC. Translated, it gives CSAREGGPYNEQFF.

This chain joins TRBV12-3 or TRBV12-4 and TRBJ1-4; D unresolved. Trimming left V 8 bases short and J 5 bases short, with 18 bases between. This CDR3 region has 15 residues. The CDR3 here is CASLRGGIQNEKLFF. The CDR3 DNA is TGTGCCAGCCTCCGTGGAGGGATTCAGAATGAAAAACTGTTTTTT.

The table lists this clonotype with a count of one. The chain uses TRBV27 and TRBJ2-7; 10 bases align to TRBD1. V gave up 2 bases and J gave up 0 bases; unmatched junction bases: 4. There are 16 residues in the CDR3. CDR1 is MNHEY and CDR2 is SMNVEV in the germline V gene (reference sequence). CDR3 nucleotide sequence: TGTGCCAGCAGTTTAAAGGGACAGGGGAGCTCCTACGAGCAGTACTTC. It codes for CASSLKGQGSSYEQYF.

The gene calls are TRBV7-2 and TRBJ2-7; 7 nucleotides align to TRBD1. The CDR3 is 16 residues long. Losses at the gene ends were 5 bases for V and 7 bases for J; bases not matched to a gene: 17. CDR1 is SGHTA and CDR2 is FQGNSA in the germline V gene. The CDR3 bases are TGTGCCAGCAGCCCCGCAAAGGGCAGGGGGAAGCGGGAGCAGTACTTC. This gives the protein CASSPAKGRGKREQYF.

The gene calls are TRBV19 and TRBJ1-5, with D uncertain. CDR1 LNHDA and CDR2 SQIVND come from the germline V gene (reference sequence). The CDR3 extends over 14 amino acids. V lost 6 bases and J 9 bases, leaving 18 bases between the germline ends. CDR3 nucleotides: TGTGCCAGTAGGGCGGACGGTGGAGGCTGGCCCCAGCATTTT. Translation: CASRADGGGWPQHF. Together with reference TRBV19 and TRBJ1-5, the CDR3 gives the full variable domain: DGGITQSPKYLFRKEGQNVTLSCEQNLNHDAMYWYRQDPGQGLRLIYYSQIVNDFQKGDIAEGYSVSREKKESFPLTVTSAQKNPTAFYLCASRADGGGWPQHFGDGTRLSIL.

This clonotype has just a few counts. V gene TRBV7-9 combines with J gene TRBJ1-4; weak D call: TRBD1 (5 bases). Germline loops: CDR1 SEHNR, CDR2 FQNEAQ (reference sequence). The CDR3 covers 14 residues. V shed 3 bases and J shed 8 bases, with 13 bases lying between them. CDR3 sequence (DNA): TGTGCCAGCAGCTTCATGGGACCCCAGGAAAAACTGTTTTTT. Its protein is CASSFMGPQEKLFF. Looking up the rest from reference TRBV7-9 and TRBJ1-4 gives the full variable domain: DTGVSQNPRHKITKRGQNVTFRCDPISEHNRLYWYRQTLGQGPEFLTYFQNEAQLEKSRLLSDRFSAERPKGSFSTLEIQRTEQGDSAMYLCASSFMGPQEKLFFGSGTQLSVL.

This clonotype was seen a single time. V and J are TRBV11-2 and TRBJ1-6, with no clear D. Germline CDR1 and CDR2: SGHAT and FQNNGV. CDR3 length: 15 residues. The V gene lost 3 bases and the J gene lost 9 bases, with 15 bases spanning the gap. CDR3 DNA sequence: TGTGCCAGCAGCTTCGACCGGGAGCGTAGTTCACCCCTCCACTTT. Translating gives CASSFDRERSSPLHF.

The sample holds a few counts of this clonotype. V usage is TRBV28 and J usage is TRBJ2-5; 9 bases align to TRBD1. Germline CDR1 is MDHEN and CDR2 is SYDVKM. After removal of 5 bases from V and 1 base from J, the junction contained 8 bases not matched to a gene. This CDR3 region has 16 residues. CDR3 sequence (DNA): TGTGCCAGCAGTCCACGGACAGGGGTCTTCCAAGAGACCCAGTACTTC. This translates into CASSPRTGVFQETQYF.

The rearrangement uses TRBV27 and TRBJ2-3; maybe TRBD2 (5 bases). V was trimmed by 7 bases and J by 2 bases, leaving 13 bases between them. CDR3 size: 14 residues. Germline V CDR1 and CDR2: MNHEY, SMNVEV (reference sequence). CDR3 in DNA: TGTGCCAGCAATTCCTTCGGGGTCACAGATACGCAGTATTTT. The encoded protein is CASNSFGVTDTQYF.

This chain connects TRBV20-1 to TRBJ1-2; no clear D gene. Per the germline V gene, CDR1 is DFQATT and CDR2 is SNEGSKA (reference sequence). Trimming cost V 3 bases and J 3 bases, with 11 bases left between them. This CDR3 is 13 amino acids long. The CDR3 region has the DNA TGCAGTGCTAGGCCCTTAAGAGACTATGGCTACACCTTC. Residues: CSARPLRDYGYTF.

This rearrangement joins TRBV12-3 or TRBV12-4 to TRBJ2-7, with D perhaps matching TRBD2 (5 bases). Trimming pared 3 bases from V and 4 bases from J, leaving 13 bases between. CDR3 size: 14 residues. DNA of the CDR3: TGTGCCAGCAGTTTCGGCAGGCTAGCTTACGAGCAGTACTTC. It encodes CASSFGRLAYEQYF.

The V call is TRBV12-3 or TRBV12-4, the J call TRBJ1-1; D gene ambiguous. The CDR3 consists of 14 residues. Between the trimmed V and J ends, which lost 5 bases and 0 bases, there was a span of 10 bases. CDR3 nucleotides: TGTGCCAGCAGTACAGCGTCTTTGAACACTGAAGCTTTCTTT. This sequence encodes CASSTASLNTEAFF.

The chain combines TRBV2 with TRBJ2-7, with 8 bases identical to TRBD2. The CDR3 spans 15 residues. Germline lookup yields CDR1 SNHLY and CDR2 FYNNEI. After removal of 8 bases from V and 1 base from J, the junction contained 10 bases not matched to a gene. CDR3 DNA: TGTGCCAGCGTATATGGGACTAGTCCTTCCTACGAGCAGTACTTC. Its translation is CASVYGTSPSYEQYF.

V usage is TRBV28 and J usage is TRBJ1-1; 9 nucleotides match TRBD1. There are 14 residues in the CDR3. The germline CDR1 and CDR2 sequences are MDHEN and SYDVKM. Trimming cost V 6 bases and J 5 bases; bases outside gene matches: 7. As DNA, the CDR3 is TGTGCCAGCAGCCACAGGGGGCTGGGGACTGAAGCTTTCTTT. It is translated as CASSHRGLGTEAFF.

The V call is TRBV11-2, the J call TRBJ1-6; 8 bases agree with TRBD1. This CDR3 is built from 15 residues. V gave up 5 bases and J gave up 7 bases; unmatched junction bases: 7. CDR1 is SGHAT, CDR2 FQNNGV, per germline. CDR3 sequence (DNA): TGTGCCAGCAGCACACATCAGGGGGCCAATTCACCCCTCCACTTT. It encodes CASSTHQGANSPLHF.

The chain combines TRBV7-9 with TRBJ2-2; tentative D call: TRBD1 (6 bases). CDR3 size: 18 residues. Germline-derived CDR1 and CDR2 are SEHNR and FQNEAQ (reference sequence). Trimming cost V 5 bases and J 2 bases, with 21 bases left between them. The CDR3 spells CASSRPDRYDTNTGELFF. The CDR3 bases are TGTGCCAGCAGCCGACCGGACAGATACGACACTAACACCGGGGAGCTGTTTTTT.

The chain recombines TRBV6-5 with TRBJ1-1, with 9 bases identical to TRBD1. CDR1 is MNHEY, CDR2 SVGAGI, per germline. This CDR3 contains 13 residues. The junction had 4 bases not matched to a gene; V was cut back by 3 bases and J by 8 bases. This CDR3 is CASSYGQGIEAFF. CDR3 DNA sequence: TGTGCCAGCAGTTATGGACAGGGGATAGAAGCTTTCTTT.

This clonotype has more than one count but fewer than ten. Here the CDR3 reads CASSLVPGNYGYTF. Here the CDR3 DNA reads TGTGCCAGCAGTTTAGTCCCGGGAAACTATGGCTACACCTTC. The rearrangement joins TRBV28 to TRBJ1-2; D gene uncertain. This CDR3 spans 14 amino acids. Trimming removed 2 bases from V and 2 bases from J, with 9 bases in between. Per the germline V gene, CDR1 is MDHEN and CDR2 is SYDVKM.

This clonotype has more than one count but fewer than ten. CDR3 coding DNA: TGTGCCAGCAGGAGATGGACGGGATTGAACACTGAAGCTTTCTTT. Translating gives CASRRWTGLNTEAFF. This chain uses TRBV11-1 with TRBJ1-1; D is undetermined. Germline V gene sequence: CDR1 SGHAT, CDR2 FQDESV (reference sequence). The CDR3 totals 15 residues. V lost 6 bases and J 0 bases, leaving 14 bases between the germline ends.

The genes are TRBV19 and TRBJ1-1; 7 bases map to TRBD1. CDR1 and CDR2 (germline): LNHDA, SQIVND (reference sequence). Losses at the gene ends were 10 bases for V and 7 bases for J; bases not matched to a gene: 9. This CDR3 is built from 12 residues. This CDR3 is CATRGTESEAFF. The CDR3 DNA reads TGTGCCACCCGGGGGACAGAGAGTGAAGCTTTCTTT.

This clonotype was observed a handful of times. The chain links TRBV6-4 to TRBJ1-5; D unresolved. Germline CDR1 is MRHNA and CDR2 is SNTAGT. V was clipped by 3 bases and J by 3 bases, with 9 bases between them. The CDR3 totals 14 residues. The CDR3 loop is CASSEDGSNQPQHF. Here the CDR3 DNA reads TGTGCCAGCAGTGAAGATGGCTCCAATCAGCCCCAGCATTTT.